A single sample gave rise to the 25 T cell receptor beta chains below, sequenced in a study of blood T cell repertoires in COVID-19. The method was immunoSEQ multiplex PCR; TCRdb's version includes in-frame clones alone and lacks a portion of them. The sample records 200,000 to 250,000 clones, about three quarters being singletons. Source material: peripheral blood. All receptors come from a woman in her 70s with acute or convalescent COVID-19.

The chain combines TRBV5-1 with TRBJ2-7; 13 nucleotides agree with TRBD2. The CDR3 contains 14 residues. The V gene's germline CDR1 is SGHRS and CDR2 YFSETQ. V shed 5 bases, J shed 7 bases, and the junction held 6 bases outside the gene matches. As DNA, the CDR3 is TGCGCCAGCAGTACTAGCGGGGGGGCGCGAGAGCAGTACTTC. Translating it yields CASSTSGGAREQYF.

The rearrangement joins TRBV29-1 to TRBJ2-1; 9 nucleotides match TRBD1. Germline loops: CDR1 SQVTM, CDR2 ANQGSEA. Trimming removed 5 bases from V and 10 bases from J; junction bases left unmatched: 6. CDR3 length: 12 residues. The CDR3 coding sequence is TGCAGCGTTCGCCGGGACAGGGACGAGCAGTTCTTC. This codes for CSVRRDRDEQFF.

The rearrangement links TRBV7-2 to TRBJ2-1, with 8 bases identical to TRBD2. The germline gives CDR1 SGHTA, CDR2 FQGNSA. Trimming cost V 7 bases and J 5 bases; bases outside gene matches: 10. The CDR3 contains 15 residues. CDR3 residues: CASTSGGARDNEQFF. The CDR3 coding sequence is TGTGCCAGCACCTCGGGGGGGGCCAGAGACAATGAGCAGTTCTTC.

CDR3 sequence: CASGEVQGGNSPLHF. Written as DNA, the CDR3 is TGTGCCAGCGGGGAGGTCCAGGGTGGTAATTCACCCCTCCACTTT. The J gene is TRBJ1-6, the V gene TRBV2; tentatively, D is TRBD1 (5 bases). CDR3 size: 15 residues. V was pared by 8 bases and J by 6 bases, with 17 bases between. The germline V gene has CDR1 SNHLY and CDR2 FYNNEI.

The chain carries TRBV7-8 and TRBJ1-4, with TRBD1 identical over 7 bases. Per the germline V gene, CDR1 is SGHVS and CDR2 is FQNEAQ. The trim removed 3 bases at V and 3 bases at J, leaving 4 bases unmatched. The CDR3 is made up of 15 amino acids. The CDR3 DNA is TGTGCCAGCAGCTTTGGGACAGCCCCTAATGAAAAACTGTTTTTT. This codes for CASSFGTAPNEKLFF.

This clone has more than one count but fewer than ten. The chain employs TRBV24-1 and TRBJ2-1, with 8 bases that match TRBD2. This CDR3 comprises 14 residues. Per germline, CDR1 KGHDR and CDR2 SFDVKD. V lost 6 bases to trimming and J lost 7 bases; unmatched junction nucleotides: 7. The CDR3 is CATSHKRGNNEQFF. CDR3 DNA sequence: TGTGCCACCAGTCACAAGCGGGGGAATAATGAGCAGTTCTTC.

The V and J genes are TRBV18 and TRBJ2-2, with TRBD1 matching 10 bases. Trimming at V came to 3 bases and at J to 7 bases, leaving 5 bases not matched to a gene. Per the germline V gene, CDR1 is KGHSH and CDR2 is LQKENI. The CDR3 is 15 amino acids. The CDR3: CASSPGTGADGELFF. The CDR3 region has the DNA TGTGCCAGCTCACCGGGGACAGGGGCAGACGGGGAGCTGTTTTTT.

V gene TRBV5-1 combines with J gene TRBJ2-3; 11 positions agree with TRBD1. The CDR3 contains 15 residues. Germline CDR1 and CDR2: SGHRS and YFSETQ. The ends lost 0 bases at V and 5 bases at J; junction bases unmatched: 2. Written as DNA, the CDR3 is TGCGCCAGCAGCTTGGAGGGGACAGGGGGAGATACGCAGTATTTT. This sequence encodes CASSLEGTGGDTQYF. The whole variable domain, remainder taken from reference TRBV5-1 and TRBJ2-3, is KAGVTQTPRYLIKTRGQQVTLSCSPISGHRSVSWYQQTPGQGLQFLFEYFSETQRNKGNFPGRFSGRQFSNSRSEMNVSTLELGDSALYLCASSLEGTGGDTQYFGPGTRLTVL.

The V call is TRBV3-1 (or the pseudogene TRBV3-2), the J call TRBJ2-5; TRBD1 is a possible D gene (7 bases). The V gene's germline CDR1 is LGHDT and CDR2 YNNKEL (reference sequence). This CDR3 contains 16 residues. Trimming stripped 4 bases from V and 2 bases from J, with 17 bases between. For the CDR3, the DNA is TGTGCCAGCAGCCGGCGCGCGGAGGGACAGCAAGAGACCCAGTACTTC. Translated, it gives CASSRRAEGQQETQYF.

This clone was observed a few times. J is TRBJ2-3 and V is TRBV19; D is possibly TRBD2 (5 bases). Trimming pared 2 bases from V and 4 bases from J, leaving 10 bases between. CDR1 is LNHDA and CDR2 is SQIVND in the germline V gene (reference sequence). CDR3 length: 14 amino acids. This chain's CDR3 is CASSISGSADTQYF. The CDR3 DNA reads TGTGCCAGTAGTATATCGGGGAGCGCAGATACGCAGTATTTT. The whole variable domain, remainder taken from reference TRBV19 and TRBJ2-3, is DGGITQSPKYLFRKEGQNVTLSCEQNLNHDAMYWYRQDPGQGLRLIYYSQIVNDFQKGDIAEGYSVSREKKESFPLTVTSAQKNPTAFYLCASSISGSADTQYFGPGTRLTVL.

This clone has a handful of counts. This chain links TRBV5-6 with TRBJ1-1; weak D call: TRBD1 (5 bases). Trimming left V 1 base short and J 10 bases short, with 14 bases between. CDR1 and CDR2 (germline): SGHDT, YYEEEE. The CDR3 is made up of 13 amino acids. Here the CDR3 reads CASSLYMGQVAFF. The CDR3 coding sequence is TGTGCCAGCAGCTTGTATATGGGGCAGGTAGCTTTCTTT.

The gene calls are TRBV15 and TRBJ2-7; 13 nucleotides line up with TRBD2. J lost 4 bases, V lost 6 bases, and 0 bases had no gene match. Looked up from germline, CDR1 is LNHNV and CDR2 is YYDKDF (reference sequence). The CDR3 covers 13 residues. CDR3 in DNA: TGTGCCACCAGGACTAGCGGGGGGTACGAGCAGTACTTC. Amino acids: CATRTSGGYEQYF.

The genes are TRBV5-8 and TRBJ1-5; D is undetermined. The germline gives CDR1 SGHTS, CDR2 YDEGEE. The CDR3 loop spans 12 amino acids. V lost 4 bases and J 3 bases, leaving 5 bases between the germline ends. CDR3 sequence: CASSGLNQPQHF. The CDR3, as DNA: TGTGCCAGCAGCGGACTCAATCAGCCCCAGCATTTT. The whole variable domain, remainder taken from reference TRBV5-8 and TRBJ1-5, is EAGVTQSPTHLIKTRGQQATLRCSPISGHTSVYWYQQALGLGLQFLLWYDEGEERNRGNFPPRFSGRQFPNYSSELNVNALELEDSALYLCASSGLNQPQHFGDGTRLSIL.

The chain is built from TRBV2 and TRBJ2-3; D remains ambiguous. The CDR3 spans 12 residues. From germline, CDR1 is SNHLY and CDR2 FYNNEI. V lost 7 bases and J 3 bases, leaving 8 bases between the germline ends. The CDR3 coding sequence is TGTGCCAGCAATTACGCGACAGATACGCAGTATTTT. This encodes CASNYATDTQYF.

This clone has a handful of counts. V and J are TRBV2 and TRBJ1-1; D is unresolved. CDR1 and CDR2 from the germline V gene are SNHLY and FYNNEI. The CDR3 extends over 13 amino acids. The V end lost 3 bases, the J end lost 8 bases, and 13 bases lay between the germline ends. The CDR3 loop reads CASSDSELEEAFF. The CDR3 nucleotides are TGTGCCAGCAGTGATTCGGAGTTGGAGGAAGCTTTCTTT.

The chain couples TRBV6-5 to TRBJ2-2; perhaps TRBD2 as D (6 bases). V was shortened by 6 bases and J by 0 bases, with 11 bases between the two germline ends. The CDR3 totals 15 residues. The germline CDR1 and CDR2 sequences are MNHEY and SVGAGI. As DNA, the CDR3 is TGTGCCAGCAGGATTGGGGGGACGAACACCGGGGAGCTGTTTTTT. This gives the protein CASRIGGTNTGELFF.

The gene calls are TRBV5-5 and TRBJ1-5; D possibly corresponds to TRBD1 (6 bases). Looked up from germline, CDR1 is SGHKS and CDR2 is YYEKEE (reference sequence). Trimming removed 4 bases at V and 3 bases at J, with 11 bases between. The CDR3 spans 14 residues. The CDR3 DNA reads TGTGCCAGCAGCGTAACAGGGATCAATCAGCCCCAGCATTTT. This gives the protein CASSVTGINQPQHF.

The rearrangement joins TRBV7-8 to TRBJ2-7; no reliable D call. With 1 base removed from V and 0 bases from J, the gap between germline ends came to 13 bases. Germline values: CDR1 SGHVS, CDR2 FQNEAQ. The CDR3 loop spans 16 amino acids. CDR3: CASSLVSGASSYEQYV. In DNA form, the CDR3 reads TGTGCCAGCAGCTTAGTGTCAGGCGCCAGCTCCTACGAGCAGTACGTC.

V and J are TRBV19 and TRBJ1-5; 7 nucleotides match TRBD1. The CDR3 length is 14 residues. The V segment lost 5 bases and the J segment 7 bases; nucleotides outside the gene matches: 8. Germline V gene sequence: CDR1 LNHDA, CDR2 SQIVND (reference sequence). The CDR3 spells CASSAQGGGQPQHF. CDR3 bases: TGTGCCAGTAGTGCTCAGGGGGGCGGGCAGCCCCAGCATTTT.

The chain uses TRBV7-6 and TRBJ2-1; 8 positions match TRBD2. V shed 1 base and J 10 bases; nucleotides not matched to a gene: 9. The germline V gene has CDR1 SGHVS and CDR2 FNYEAQ. This CDR3 region has 15 residues. The CDR3 coding sequence is TGTGCCAGCAGCTTAGGTAGCGGGGCCTCTAGGGAGCAGTTCTTC. Its protein is CASSLGSGASREQFF.

The chain employs TRBV5-1 and TRBJ1-1; D remains unclear. Germline CDR1 SGHRS, CDR2 YFSETQ. V gave up 4 bases and J gave up 1 base, with 11 bases separating them. This CDR3 is 14 amino acids long. CDR3 loop: CASSEGSGNTEAFF. For the CDR3, the DNA is TGCGCCAGCAGCGAGGGCTCGGGGAACACTGAAGCTTTCTTT.

The rearrangement uses TRBV6-5 and TRBJ1-3; D remains unclear. V dropped 6 bases and J dropped 1 base, with 10 bases sitting between them. The CDR3 covers 14 residues. The germline V gene encodes CDR1 MNHEY and CDR2 SVGAGI. CDR3 sequence: CASSRGISGNTIYF. CDR3 DNA sequence: TGTGCCAGCAGCCGCGGCATATCTGGAAACACCATATATTTT.

The rearrangement joins TRBV25-1 to TRBJ2-7; D is perhaps TRBD2 (6 bases). Deletions cut 4 bases from V and 2 bases from J, with 9 bases between. Germline V lookup: CDR1 MGHDK, CDR2 SYGVNS. The CDR3 contains 13 residues. Written as DNA, the CDR3 is TGTGCCAGCAGTGCTGCGGGACCCTACGAGCAGTACTTC. It specifies CASSAAGPYEQYF.

The chain recombines TRBV6-5 with TRBJ1-2; possible D gene TRBD1, 6 bases. V lost 8 bases to trimming and J lost 4 bases, with 17 bases between them. The CDR3 totals 14 residues. Germline assignment: CDR1 MNHEY and CDR2 SVGAGI. The CDR3 loop is CASRTRGAGYGYTF. The CDR3 bases are TGTGCCAGCCGTACGCGGGGGGCCGGCTATGGCTACACCTTC.

A few counts support this clone. The chain has TRBV7-8 and TRBJ1-5; TRBD1 is a possible D gene (6 bases). Trimming left V 1 base short and J 1 base short, with 8 bases between. Per germline, CDR1 SGHVS and CDR2 FQNEAQ. This CDR3 comprises 15 residues. CDR3 sequence reads: CASSLDRASNQPQHF. The CDR3 nucleotides are TGTGCCAGCAGCTTAGACAGGGCGAGCAATCAGCCCCAGCATTTT.